The 32 T cell receptor beta chains below were found in one sample sequenced in a study of type 1 regulatory T cells. These receptors lack a known antigen. TCRdb recomputed calls from the reads with MiXCR, one row per CDR3 protein. The top ten clones hold around 7.5% of a sample with tens of thousands of distinct CDR3 sequences, 10% to 15% of them seen once. Sequences were obtained from cultured non-Tr1 T cells, either the whole culture or a sorted T cell fraction (not recorded which). Receptors originate from a human donor in good health.

This clonotype has more than one count but fewer than ten. This rearrangement joins TRBV28 to TRBJ2-2; 15 nucleotides match TRBD2. Losses at the gene ends were 2 bases for V and 5 bases for J; bases not matched to a gene: 9. Germline loops: CDR1 MDHEN, CDR2 SYDVKM. The CDR3 consists of 19 residues. The CDR3: CASSLDLGLAGGGTGELFF. The CDR3 DNA reads as TGTGCCAGCAGTTTAGATCTGGGACTAGCGGGAGGAGGGACCGGGGAGCTGTTTTTT.

The chain links TRBV10-3 to TRBJ2-1; TRBD2 agrees at 7 bases. The germline gives CDR1 ENHRY, CDR2 SYGVKD. The J segment lost 1 base and the V segment lost 5 bases, leaving 8 bases of the junction unmatched. The CDR3 consists of 16 residues. The CDR3 sequence: CAISTLGRVSYNEQFF. The CDR3 DNA is TGTGCCATCAGTACCTTGGGGAGGGTATCCTACAATGAGCAGTTCTTC.

In its sample, this clonotype was seen many times. The chain carries TRBV6-1 and TRBJ1-5; D not certain. The CDR3 runs to 14 residues. The V gene lost 5 bases and the J gene lost 0 bases, with 8 bases spanning the gap. The germline V gene has CDR1 MNHNS and CDR2 SASEGT. CDR3 loop: CASSSYGSNQPQHF. For the CDR3, the DNA is TGTGCCAGCAGTAGTTACGGTAGCAATCAGCCCCAGCATTTT.

On this clonotype itself: This could be a read error, since a much larger clone is one nucleotide away. This chain connects TRBV3-1 to TRBJ2-5; no clear D. The length of the CDR3 is 11 residues. Trimming left V 2 bases short and J 5 bases short, with 3 bases between. Germline assignment: CDR1 LGHDT and CDR2 YNNKEL (reference sequence). CDR3 in amino acids: CASSQRETQYF. Here the CDR3 DNA reads TGTGCCAGCAGCCAAAGGGAGACCCAGTACTTC.

Comment on this clonotype: One base away lies a much larger clone, so this may be a sequencing read error. This CDR3 fails to terminate in the conserved phenylalanine or tryptophan, so it likely reflects a read error. V is TRBV27 and J is TRBJ2-2; tentatively, D is TRBD1 or TRBD2 (5 bases each). Germline V gives CDR1 MNHEY, CDR2 SMNVEV (reference sequence). V was trimmed by 6 bases and J by 3 bases, leaving 14 bases between them. This CDR3 comprises 15 residues. CDR3 residues: CASSPGRGDTGELFS. The CDR3 bases are TGTGCCAGCAGCCCAGGGCGAGGGGACACCGGGGAGCTGTTTTCT.

At least ten counts were recorded for this clonotype. CDR3 region: CASSPLGAGGDNEQFF. The CDR3 DNA reads TGTGCCAGCTCACCGCTCGGTGCAGGGGGGGACAATGAGCAGTTCTTC. The chain employs TRBV18 and TRBJ2-1, with D perhaps TRBD1 or TRBD2 (7 bases each). This CDR3 has 16 amino acids. Trimming shortened V by 3 bases and J by 5 bases, and 17 bases separated the two germline ends. Germline CDR1 KGHSH, CDR2 LQKENI. Together with reference TRBV18 and TRBJ2-1, the CDR3 gives the full variable domain: NAGVMQNPRHLVRRRGQEARLRCSPMKGHSHVYWYRQLPEEGLKFMVYLQKENIIDESGMPKERFSAEFPKEGPSILRIQQVVRGDSAAYFCASSPLGAGGDNEQFFGPGTRLTVL.

The sample holds many counts of this clonotype. The chain uses TRBV18 and TRBJ1-2; no firm D call. CDR1 and CDR2 from the germline V gene are KGHSH and LQKENI. V dropped 6 bases and J dropped 3 bases, with 8 bases sitting between them. CDR3 size: 12 residues. CDR3 in DNA: TGTGCCAGCTCGCCCGGGGACTATGGCTACACCTTC. It encodes CASSPGDYGYTF.

This clonotype has more than one count but fewer than ten. This sequence joins TRBV20-1 and TRBJ1-2, with a tentative D call TRBD1 (5 bases). Germline V gene data show CDR1 as DFQATT and CDR2 as SNEGSKA (reference sequence). V dropped 4 bases and J dropped 4 bases, with 13 bases sitting between them. The CDR3 has 13 amino acids. As DNA, the CDR3 is TGCAGTGCTACCCCCGGGGGACCCTATGGCTACACCTTC. Its protein is CSATPGGPYGYTF.

By proportion, this clonotype is medium-sized. The chain couples TRBV20-1 to TRBJ1-2; D remains ambiguous. V was clipped by 6 bases and J by 4 bases, with 12 bases between them. In germline, CDR1 is DFQATT, CDR2 SNEGSKA (reference sequence). This CDR3 comprises 12 residues. Here the CDR3 DNA reads TGCAGTGCACCTCCGAGGAGCTATGGCTACACCTTC. Translation gives CSAPPRSYGYTF.

This clonotype was counted at least ten times. This CDR3 is CASRAGAEAFF. CDR3 nucleotide sequence: TGTGCCAGCAGGGCCGGGGCTGAAGCTTTCTTT. V gene TRBV6-5 combines with J gene TRBJ1-1, with D unresolved. V lost 6 bases to trimming and J lost 6 bases, with 8 bases between them. The CDR3 is 11 amino acids. Germline V CDR1 and CDR2: MNHEY, SVGAGI.

This clonotype was picked up many times. V is TRBV27 and J is TRBJ1-4; D is undetermined. Per germline, CDR1 MNHEY and CDR2 SMNVEV (reference sequence). Trimming removed 5 bases at V and 8 bases at J, with 12 bases between. CDR3 length: 13 amino acids. In nucleotides, the CDR3 is TGTGCCAGCAGTCCAAACCGGAAGGAAAAACTGTTTTTT. It specifies CASSPNRKEKLFF.

This clonotype was recorded at least ten times. The CDR3 nucleotides are TGCAGTGCTAGGCAATACGTGGGGGGTCCTCCCTCCTACGAGCAGTACTTC. This translates into CSARQYVGGPPSYEQYF. V gene TRBV20-1 combines with J gene TRBJ2-7, with a tentative D call TRBD2 (6 bases). The CDR3 is 17 residues long. The V end was cut by 3 bases, the J end by 0 bases, with 21 bases between. The V gene's germline CDR1 is DFQATT and CDR2 SNEGSKA (reference sequence).

This clonotype was picked up many times. The CDR3 sequence: CAISDRGWDAGEQFF. CDR3 DNA: TGTGCCATCAGTGACAGAGGGTGGGATGCCGGGGAGCAGTTCTTC. The chain recombines TRBV10-3 with TRBJ2-1, with D perhaps TRBD2 (5 bases). Trimming removed 3 bases at V and 10 bases at J, with 19 bases between. The CDR3 spans 15 residues. CDR1 and CDR2 from the germline V gene are ENHRY and SYGVKD.

This clonotype was seen a few times. The chain is built from TRBV30 and TRBJ1-6, with D perhaps matching TRBD1 (5 bases). This CDR3 contains 14 residues. Trimming took 1 base from V and 4 from J, leaving 8 bases between them. CDR1 and CDR2 from the germline V gene are GTSNPN and SVGIG (reference sequence). Written as DNA, the CDR3 is TGTGCCTGGAGTGGGGGGGAATATAATTCACCCCTCCACTTT. Translating it yields CAWSGGEYNSPLHF.

At least ten counts were recorded for this clonotype. The chain combines TRBV12-3 or TRBV12-4 with TRBJ2-2; TRBD2 aligns across 10 bases. V lost 5 bases and J lost 3; bases outside the gene matches: 9. The CDR3 is made up of 17 amino acids. CDR3 DNA sequence: TGTGCCAGCAGTCTGAAAACTAGCGGGATGTACACCGGGGAGCTGTTTTTT. Translated: CASSLKTSGMYTGELFF.

This clonotype was seen repeatedly, ten times or more. The chain has TRBV10-3 and TRBJ2-1, with 14 bases aligning to TRBD2. Germline V lookup: CDR1 ENHRY, CDR2 SYGVKD. J lost 7 bases, V lost 10 bases, and 9 bases had no gene match. The CDR3 has 15 amino acids. CDR3 in amino acids: CATSQGLAGANEQFF. CDR3 nucleotides: TGTGCCACCTCCCAGGGACTAGCGGGAGCAAATGAGCAGTTCTTC.

The chain couples TRBV14 to TRBJ2-3, with D possibly being TRBD1 (6 bases). CDR3 size: 15 residues. V lost 4 bases to trimming and J lost 1 base, with 12 bases between them. CDR1 is SGHDN, CDR2 FVKESK, per germline. CDR3 nucleotides: TGTGCCAGCAGCCCGGACAGCCCTCGCACAGATACGCAGTATTTT. Residues: CASSPDSPRTDTQYF.

This clonotype was seen repeatedly, ten times or more. The rearrangement links TRBV3-1 to TRBJ2-1; D might be TRBD2 (6 bases). Deletions cut 5 bases from V and 6 bases from J, with 20 bases between. In germline, CDR1 is LGHDT, CDR2 YNNKEL (reference sequence). This CDR3 is built from 16 residues. In DNA form, the CDR3 reads TGTGCCAGCAGCAAAAGGGACTCGCTCTGGGGCAATGAGCAGTTCTTC. Encoded protein: CASSKRDSLWGNEQFF.

The rearrangement joins TRBV5-1 to TRBJ2-5, with 8 bases matching TRBD2. The germline gives CDR1 SGHRS, CDR2 YFSETQ. J lost 5 bases, V lost 4 bases, and 13 bases had no gene match. This CDR3 is built from 16 residues. CDR3 in amino acids: CASSPLGASGWETQYF. In DNA, the CDR3 is TGCGCCAGCAGCCCGTTGGGGGCTAGCGGGTGGGAGACCCAGTACTTC.

This clonotype has a handful of counts. J is TRBJ2-1 and V is TRBV4-3; a weak D match, TRBD2 (5 bases). Germline V lookup: CDR1 LGHNA, CDR2 YSLEER. This CDR3 has 14 amino acids. The V and J ends lost 0 bases and 12 bases respectively, with 15 bases between them. CDR3 sequence: CASSQERTWSWQFF. In DNA, the CDR3 is TGCGCCAGCAGCCAAGAGCGGACTTGGTCATGGCAGTTCTTC.

The chain recombines TRBV5-1 with TRBJ2-1, with D possibly TRBD2 on 8 matching bases. V lost 1 base and J 6 bases, leaving 14 bases between the germline ends. From germline, CDR1 is SGHRS and CDR2 YFSETQ. This CDR3 has 15 amino acids. The CDR3 sequence is CASSLSGRQGNEQFF. CDR3 DNA sequence: TGCGCCAGCAGCTTGAGCGGGAGACAGGGCAATGAGCAGTTCTTC.

This clonotype was seen repeatedly, ten times or more. The rearrangement joins TRBV11-2 to TRBJ1-5, with D tentatively TRBD1 (6 bases). Germline V CDR1 and CDR2: SGHAT, FQNNGV. V gave up 5 bases and J gave up 5 bases, with 10 bases separating them. The CDR3 covers 13 residues. In DNA form, the CDR3 reads TGTGCCAGCAGCCAGGGGAGGCATCAGCCCCAGCATTTT. Encoded protein: CASSQGRHQPQHF.

In this sample, this clonotype turned up many times. The chain carries TRBV19 and TRBJ2-7; TRBD2 is a possible D gene (5 bases). V was trimmed by 7 bases and J by 0 bases, leaving 16 bases between them. The CDR3 is 15 amino acids. Germline V lookup: CDR1 LNHDA, CDR2 SQIVND (reference sequence). DNA for the CDR3: TGTGCCAGTACACCCTCCAGCGGAAGCTCCTACGAGCAGTACTTC. The encoded protein is CASTPSSGSSYEQYF.

This clonotype was picked up many times. For the CDR3, the DNA is TGTGCCAGCAGCTTGAGAACGACTGCCAGTGAGACGCAGTATTTT. Translating gives CASSLRTTASETQYF. The chain links TRBV5-6 to TRBJ2-3; D not certain. The germline CDR1 and CDR2 sequences are SGHDT and YYEEEE. Trimming left V 1 base short and J 9 bases short, with 18 bases between. The CDR3 is made up of 15 amino acids.

The genes are TRBV20-1 and TRBJ1-2, with D perhaps TRBD1 (6 bases). CDR1 and CDR2 from the germline V gene are DFQATT and SNEGSKA (reference sequence). CDR3 size: 12 residues. V lost 5 bases, J lost 0 bases, and 7 bases lay in between. The CDR3 here is CSAGDTNYGYTF. The CDR3 bases are TGCAGTGCTGGGGACACTAACTATGGCTACACCTTC.

This clonotype was observed many times. The rearrangement links TRBV5-5 to TRBJ2-2; 10 bases are a match to TRBD2. After removal of 4 bases from V and 4 bases from J, the junction contained 7 bases not matched to a gene. From germline, CDR1 is SGHKS and CDR2 YYEKEE (reference sequence). The CDR3 spans 16 residues. The DNA for the CDR3 is TGTGCCAGCAGCCGATGGACTAGCGGCGGCACCGGGGAGCTGTTTTTT. Amino acids: CASSRWTSGGTGELFF.

The V call is TRBV7-2, the J call TRBJ2-5, with a weak D call TRBD1 (6 bases). V lost 2 bases and J lost 5, with 9 bases in between. CDR3 length equals 13 residues. Germline loops: CDR1 SGHTA, CDR2 FQGNSA. CDR3 coding DNA: TGTGCCAGCAGCTTAACAGGGTTGGAGACCCAGTACTTC. It encodes CASSLTGLETQYF.

This clonotype has a count of ten or more. The chain is built from TRBV7-2 and TRBJ1-4, with D possibly matching TRBD1 (5 bases). Trimming left V 5 bases short and J 6 bases short, with 16 bases between. This CDR3 has 15 residues. Germline V gene data show CDR1 as SGHTA and CDR2 as FQGNSA. CDR3 sequence reads: CASSPPGAIYEKLFF. The CDR3 coding sequence is TGTGCCAGCAGCCCCCCCGGGGCAATTTATGAAAAACTGTTTTTT. The whole variable domain, remainder taken from reference TRBV7-2 and TRBJ1-4, is GAGVSQSPSNKVTEKGKDVELRCDPISGHTALYWYRQSLGQGLEFLIYFQGNSAPDKSGLPSDRFSAERTGGSVSTLTIQRTQQEDSAVYLCASSPPGAIYEKLFFGSGTQLSVL.

This clonotype was observed many times. This chain uses TRBV20-1 with TRBJ1-5; D is uncertain. Germline CDR1 DFQATT, CDR2 SNEGSKA (reference sequence). V lost 3 bases, J lost 2 bases, and 8 bases lay in between. The CDR3 has 13 amino acids. The CDR3 DNA is TGCAGTGCTAGTTCCGGGGGCAATCAGCCCCAGCATTTT. It translates to CSASSGGNQPQHF.

This clonotype was seen many times. The chain has TRBV20-1 and TRBJ1-4, with D hard to call. The length of the CDR3 is 14 residues. V shed 5 bases and J shed 0 bases, with 10 bases lying between them. Germline V gene sequence: CDR1 DFQATT, CDR2 SNEGSKA (reference sequence). CDR3 in DNA: TGCAGTGCTCCCGCTGTCGCAACTAATGAAAAACTGTTTTTT. Translated: CSAPAVATNEKLFF.

This clonotype was seen repeatedly, ten times or more. J is TRBJ2-7 and V is TRBV10-3, with a tentative D call TRBD1 (6 bases). The germline CDR1 and CDR2 sequences are ENHRY and SYGVKD. This CDR3 has 14 residues. Trimming pared 8 bases from V and 7 bases from J, leaving 21 bases between. CDR3: CAIRPAGEMGEQYF. The CDR3, as DNA: TGTGCCATCCGACCCGCAGGGGAGATGGGAGAGCAGTACTTC.

This clonotype has only a few counts. The chain is built from TRBV20-1 and TRBJ2-5; D unresolved. CDR3 length equals 11 residues. The germline V gene encodes CDR1 DFQATT and CDR2 SNEGSKA (reference sequence). V lost 4 bases and J lost 1, with 4 bases in between. In DNA form, the CDR3 reads TGCAGTGCTACCCCCCAAGAGACCCAGTACTTC. Translating it yields CSATPQETQYF.